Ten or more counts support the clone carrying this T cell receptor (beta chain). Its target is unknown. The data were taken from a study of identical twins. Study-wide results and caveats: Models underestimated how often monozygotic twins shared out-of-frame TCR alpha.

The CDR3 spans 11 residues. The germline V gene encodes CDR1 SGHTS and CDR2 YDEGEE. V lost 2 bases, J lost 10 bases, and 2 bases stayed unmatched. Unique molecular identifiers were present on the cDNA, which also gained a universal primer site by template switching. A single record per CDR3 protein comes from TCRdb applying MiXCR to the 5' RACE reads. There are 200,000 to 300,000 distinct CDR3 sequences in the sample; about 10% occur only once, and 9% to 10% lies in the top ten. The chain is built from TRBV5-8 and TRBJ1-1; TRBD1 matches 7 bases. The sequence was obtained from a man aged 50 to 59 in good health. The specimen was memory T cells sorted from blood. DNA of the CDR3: TGTGCCAGCAGCTTCGACAGGGTAGCTTTCTTT. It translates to CASSFDRVAFF.